Below, 6 T cell receptor beta chains from the same sample are listed, as sequenced in a study of blood T cell repertoires in COVID-19. Profiling relied on immunoSEQ multiplex PCR, and the TCRdb table lists in-frame clones only, not all of them. The table shows more than 300,000 clones, with 87% occurring only once. Sequenced: peripheral blood. Receptors were obtained from a woman aged 25 to 39 with COVID-19, enrolled during active disease.

CDR3 sequence: CASSTTGGENTEAFF. The CDR3 DNA is TGTGCCAGCAGCACTACAGGGGGCGAGAACACTGAAGCTTTCTTT. The chain recombines TRBV9 with TRBJ1-1; 9 bases match TRBD1. After removal of 4 bases from V and 1 base from J, the junction contained 5 bases not matched to a gene. The CDR3 runs to 15 residues. The germline gives CDR1 SGDLS, CDR2 YYNGEE.

The V gene is TRBV5-4, the J gene TRBJ2-5; 13 nucleotides align to TRBD2. The ends lost 4 bases at V and 5 bases at J; junction bases unmatched: 8. The CDR3 covers 16 residues. CDR1 and CDR2 from the germline V gene are SGHNT and YYREEE (reference sequence). CDR3 region: CASSAGLAGVEETQYF. In DNA, the CDR3 is TGTGCCAGCAGCGCAGGACTAGCGGGAGTCGAGGAGACCCAGTACTTC.

This clone was counted only a few times. The genes are TRBV7-2 and TRBJ2-7; D not certain. Deletions cut 4 bases from V and 3 bases from J, with 7 bases between. The CDR3 has 12 residues. The germline gives CDR1 SGHTA, CDR2 FQGNSA. The CDR3 DNA reads as TGTGCCAGCAGCTCAATCGGCTACGAGCAGTACTTC. Its translation is CASSSIGYEQYF.

This clone was seen just once. The V gene is TRBV5-4, the J gene TRBJ2-2, with TRBD1 matching 8 bases. J lost 5 bases, V lost 6 bases, and 6 bases had no gene match. This CDR3 is built from 14 residues. Germline V gene sequence: CDR1 SGHNT, CDR2 YYREEE (reference sequence). The CDR3 here is CASTRQGSTGELFF. In DNA form, the CDR3 reads TGTGCCAGCACCCGACAGGGGTCAACCGGGGAGCTGTTTTTT.

V is TRBV24-1 and J is TRBJ2-1; 9 bases align to TRBD2. J lost 4 bases, V lost 5 bases, and 17 bases had no gene match. From germline, CDR1 is KGHDR and CDR2 SFDVKD. This CDR3 spans 19 amino acids. Here the CDR3 reads CATSAFPAGGRKGYNEQFF. The CDR3 region has the DNA TGTGCCACCAGTGCTTTCCCCGCGGGAGGGAGGAAGGGTTACAATGAGCAGTTCTTC.

Here the CDR3 reads CSARFRETQYF. CDR3 coding DNA: TGCAGTGCTAGATTCCGAGAGACCCAGTACTTC. The rearrangement uses TRBV20-1 and TRBJ2-5; D remains unclear. Trimming took 2 bases from V and 4 from J, leaving 5 bases between them. Germline V gives CDR1 DFQATT, CDR2 SNEGSKA (reference sequence). This CDR3 region has 11 residues.